What follows are 12 T cell receptor beta chains derived from one specimen sequenced in a study of blood T cell repertoires in COVID-19. The protocol was immunoSEQ multiplex PCR, while the TCRdb copy is restricted to in-frame clones and leaves out a portion. The data show approximately 250,000 clones, around nine tenths seen once. The specimen sequenced was PBMCs or T cells enriched from blood (not recorded which). These receptors came from an older woman in a cohort exposed to, infected with or recovered from COVID-19 (not recorded which).

The rearrangement uses TRBV19 and TRBJ1-3; possibly TRBD1 for D (6 bases). CDR3 length equals 15 residues. Germline-derived CDR1 and CDR2 are LNHDA and SQIVND (reference sequence). V lost 5 bases, J lost 0 bases, and 11 bases lay in between. The CDR3 loop is CASSAQGFSGNTIYF. The DNA for the CDR3 is TGTGCCAGTAGTGCACAGGGCTTCTCTGGAAACACCATATATTTT. Drawing the rest from reference TRBV19 and TRBJ1-3, the complete variable domain is DGGITQSPKYLFRKEGQNVTLSCEQNLNHDAMYWYRQDPGQGLRLIYYSQIVNDFQKGDIAEGYSVSREKKESFPLTVTSAQKNPTAFYLCASSAQGFSGNTIYFGEGSWLTVV.

This clone was detected ten times or more. CDR3 region: CASSLYGDAQPQHF. The CDR3 coding sequence is TGTGCCAGCAGCTTATACGGGGATGCTCAGCCCCAGCATTTT. The gene calls are TRBV7-9 and TRBJ1-5; D unresolved. Germline V gene lookup returns CDR1 SEHNR and CDR2 FQNEAQ (reference sequence). The CDR3 has 14 residues. The V end lost 2 bases, the J end lost 6 bases, and 11 bases lay between the germline ends.

The V call is TRBV18, the J call TRBJ2-7; 8 positions agree with TRBD2. This CDR3 is 14 amino acids long. Germline CDR1 and CDR2: KGHSH and LQKENI. The junction had 6 bases not matched to a gene; V was cut back by 2 bases and J by 6 bases. The DNA of the CDR3 is TGTGCCAGCTCACCAGATCGGACTAGCCTCGAGCAGTACTTC. Protein: CASSPDRTSLEQYF.

CDR3 loop: CASSFWSAGGSGANVLTF. The DNA of the CDR3 is TGTGCCAGCAGTTTTTGGTCGGCAGGGGGCTCTGGGGCCAACGTCCTGACTTTC. The chain couples TRBV28 to TRBJ2-6, with 7 nucleotides matching TRBD1. The CDR3 totals 18 residues. J lost 0 bases, V lost 3 bases, and 8 bases had no gene match. Germline loops: CDR1 MDHEN, CDR2 SYDVKM.

The chain joins TRBV18 to TRBJ2-3; 9 bases agree with TRBD2. The ends lost 2 bases at V and 3 bases at J; junction bases unmatched: 6. Per the germline V gene, CDR1 is KGHSH and CDR2 is LQKENI. This CDR3 contains 16 residues. The CDR3 DNA sequence: TGTGCCAGCTCACCAGGGATAGCGGGGGCTACAGATACGCAGTATTTT. It is translated as CASSPGIAGATDTQYF.

This sequence joins TRBV2 and TRBJ1-2; weak D call: TRBD1 (6 bases). The germline V gene has CDR1 SNHLY and CDR2 FYNNEI. There are 13 residues in the CDR3. The V end was cut by 9 bases, the J end by 6 bases, with 17 bases between. The CDR3 DNA reads as TGTGCCAGGACTGGACAGACTATCGATGGCTACACCTTC. This gives the protein CARTGQTIDGYTF.

The chain recombines TRBV28 with TRBJ1-3; D unclear. The CDR3 consists of 10 residues. The V end lost 11 bases, the J end lost 1 base, and 3 bases lay between the germline ends. The germline V gene has CDR1 MDHEN and CDR2 SYDVKM. The CDR3 DNA sequence: TGTGCCGCGTCTGGAAACACCATATATTTT. Translated: CAASGNTIYF.

This clone was seen only once. This sequence joins TRBV25-1 and TRBJ1-1; D is perhaps TRBD1 (5 bases). V lost 3 bases and J 10 bases, leaving 15 bases between the germline ends. CDR1 and CDR2 from the germline V gene are MGHDK and SYGVNS. The CDR3 runs to 13 residues. The CDR3 nucleotides read TGTGCCAGCAGTGACCCTAACAGGAGGGGAGCTTTCTTT. Its protein product is CASSDPNRRGAFF.

The V and J genes are TRBV10-1 and TRBJ2-4; D might be TRBD1 (6 bases). V lost 0 bases and J lost 3, with 24 bases in between. Germline V gives CDR1 WNHNN, CDR2 SYGVQD (reference sequence). The CDR3 has 20 amino acids. CDR3 nucleotide sequence: TGCGCCAGCAGTGAGTCACTTACAGGGTATTCAGCTGGGGGCAAAAACATTCAGTACTTC. It is translated as CASSESLTGYSAGGKNIQYF.

This clone was picked up one time. The chain recombines TRBV21-1 with TRBJ2-7; whether TRBD1, the table's D call, matches the DNA was not checked. TRBV21-1 has pseudogene status. The CDR3 runs 12 residues. Here the CDR3 DNA reads TGTGCCAGCGCCCCAGTCTCCTACGAGCAGTACTTC. Translation gives CASAPVSYEQYF.

This chain uses TRBV2 with TRBJ1-4; D remains unclear. With 4 bases removed from V and 0 bases from J, the gap between germline ends came to 9 bases. Looked up from germline, CDR1 is SNHLY and CDR2 is FYNNEI. CDR3 length: 15 residues. The CDR3 DNA sequence: TGTGCCAGCAGTGCCGGAGGCGCAACTAATGAAAAACTGTTTTTT. It codes for CASSAGGATNEKLFF.

This chain uses TRBV5-1 with TRBJ1-4; 8 nucleotides agree with TRBD1. The CDR3 has 16 residues. In germline, CDR1 is SGHRS, CDR2 YFSETQ. With 0 bases clipped from V and 7 bases from J, the junction kept 8 bases outside the gene matches. The CDR3 bases are TGCGCCAGCAGCTTGGAAGGGACAGGTGAGGGTGAAAAACTGTTTTTT. Amino acids: CASSLEGTGEGEKLFF.